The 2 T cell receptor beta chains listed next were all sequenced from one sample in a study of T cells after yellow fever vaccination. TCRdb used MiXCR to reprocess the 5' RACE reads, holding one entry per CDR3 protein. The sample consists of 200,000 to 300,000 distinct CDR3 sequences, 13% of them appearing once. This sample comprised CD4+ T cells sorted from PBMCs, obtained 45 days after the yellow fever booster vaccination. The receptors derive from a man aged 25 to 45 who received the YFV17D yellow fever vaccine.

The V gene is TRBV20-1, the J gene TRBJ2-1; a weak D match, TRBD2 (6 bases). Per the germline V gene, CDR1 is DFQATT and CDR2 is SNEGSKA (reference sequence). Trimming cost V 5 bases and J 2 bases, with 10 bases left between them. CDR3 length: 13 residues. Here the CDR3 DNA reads TGCAGTGCTGGGCCGGGAGCCTACAATGAGCAGTTCTTC. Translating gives CSAGPGAYNEQFF.

The CDR3 sequence: CSATDRDREQYF. The CDR3 bases are TGCAGTGCTACCGACAGGGACCGCGAGCAGTACTTC. The genes are TRBV20-1 and TRBJ2-7, with 7 bases lining up with TRBD1. This CDR3 is 12 amino acids long. The trim removed 4 bases at V and 6 bases at J, leaving 6 bases unmatched. Germline CDR1 and CDR2: DFQATT and SNEGSKA (reference sequence).